The T cell receptor (beta chain) under discussion was sequenced for a study of blood T cell repertoires in COVID-19. Across the study: PBMCs, B-cell-depleted T cells, or T cells were the source of the cDNA or gDNA that made up the material.

Germline trimming cut 3 bases from V and 0 bases from J; bases unmatched to any gene: 4. CDR3 length: 15 residues. The V gene's germline CDR1 is LGHDT and CDR2 YNNKEL (reference sequence). Per the original methods: Amplification with reference gene primers provided the estimates of nucleated cell counts. Repertoires were generated with immunoSEQ multiplex PCR, while TCRdb's copy carries only in-frame clones and drops some. V and J calls and clone size are copied from that table; D and trimming were computed from the DNA. The sample records 310,000 or so clones, roughly 84% being singletons. Notes on this clone: Other DNA sequences in the same sample also yield this CDR3.

The material sequenced was peripheral blood. The TCR comes from a man aged 50 to 60 with active or convalescent COVID-19. The rearrangement joins TRBV3-1 (or the pseudogene TRBV3-2) to TRBJ1-1; 7 bases match TRBD1. The CDR3, as DNA: TGTGCCAGCAGCCATCCGACAGGGCTGAACACTGAAGCTTTCTTT. This codes for CASSHPTGLNTEAFF.